This TCR beta chain was recovered during a study of T-cell memory formation after mild COVID-19. Overall study context: TCR clusters were mostly donor specific. Study observations and caveats: Cross-reactive memory seemingly joined, as some responding clones were found in pre-infection memory. Whether day 37 second-wave clones are SARS-CoV-2-specific was not confirmed.

A note on this clonotype: Its target is not known.

With constant-segment primers, 5'RACE yielded cDNA libraries of TCR alpha and TCR beta that carried sample barcodes and UMIs. One entry per CDR3 protein results from TCRdb running MiXCR on the 5' RACE reads. The table includes some 310,000 distinct CDR3 sequences, 20% to 25% detected once. The receptor was isolated from a man in his late teens or twenties who had mild COVID-19 (a few samples of this study predate the infection). Cell type and time point are not known. The sequenced sample was PBMCs or a T cell subset sorted from them (not recorded which).

CDR3 DNA: TGTGCCAGCAGCTTAGTGAGCGGGGGGGCCTATGAGCAGTTCTTC. This encodes CASSLVSGGAYEQFF. The J gene is TRBJ2-1, the V gene TRBV11-2, with 10 bases fitting TRBD2. This CDR3 spans 15 amino acids. The germline CDR1 and CDR2 sequences are SGHAT and FQNNGV. The V segment lost 1 base and the J segment 8 bases; nucleotides outside the gene matches: 5.